The rows below give T cell receptor beta chains drawn from one sample of a study of blood T cell repertoires in COVID-19. The method was immunoSEQ multiplex PCR; TCRdb's version includes in-frame clones alone and lacks a portion of them. The data contain 60,000 to 75,000 clones, roughly nine tenths of them singletons. Sequencing was done on a sample of peripheral blood. These receptors originate from a woman aged 80 or over with acute or convalescent COVID-19. The CDR3 runs from the conserved cysteine through the conserved F or W. The order of the fields is V gene, J gene, clone size, D gene, CDR3 DNA, CDR3 protein. D genes are given only for firm matches. A row's size may be missing; if present it is once, few, many or a size class.

>TRBV10-1|TRBJ2-1|.|.
TGCGCCAGCAGTGGCTATGCGGGCTACAATGAGCAGTTCTTC
CASSGYAGYNEQFF
>TRBV25-1|TRBJ1-2|.|.
TGTGCCAGCAGTGGAACAGGCGTCTATGGCTACACCTTC
CASSGTGVYGYTF
>TRBV6-5|TRBJ1-2|.|.
TGTGCCACAAAAGAGGACTATGGCTACACCTTC
CATKEDYGYTF
>TRBV16|TRBJ1-5|.|.
TGTGCCAGCAGCTGGGGGGGAAGCAATCAGCCCCAGCATTTT
CASSWGGSNQPQHF
>TRBV7-8|TRBJ1-5|once|.
TGTGCCAGCAGTTCCGTAGACGGGAGGGTGGTTCAGCCCCAGCATTTT
CASSSVDGRVVQPQHF
>TRBV28|TRBJ1-5|.|.
TGTGCCAGCATAGAACCGAGTTCCGGGCAGCCCCAGCATTTT
CASIEPSSGQPQHF
>TRBV29-1|TRBJ2-7|.|TRBD1
TGCAGCGTTGGCCAGGGGGCCCCTGTGGACGAGCAGTACTTC
CSVGQGAPVDEQYF
>TRBV6-5|TRBJ1-6|.|.
TGTGCCAGCAGCAGGACAGCCCAGAATTCACCCCTCCACTTT
CASSRTAQNSPLHF
>TRBV7-2|TRBJ2-7|.|TRBD1
TGTGCCAGCAGCTTAGTGGGACAGGGGTTTGGCGAGCAGTACTTC
CASSLVGQGFGEQYF
>TRBV7-5|TRBJ2-1|.|.
TGTGCCAGAAGCCTCAGACTAGCGGGAGTCCTCAATGAGCAGTTCTTC
CARSLRLAGVLNEQFF
>TRBV5-1|TRBJ1-3|.|.
TGCGCCAGCACGAGTGGAAACACCATATATTTT
CASTSGNTIYF
>TRBV12-3/TRBV12-4|TRBJ1-1|.|.
TGTGCCAGCAGTTTCGGAGGCACTGAAGCTTTCTTT
CASSFGGTEAFF
>TRBV6-6|TRBJ1-1|.|TRBD1
TGTGCCAGCAGTTACCCCGGACAGGAAAAATCTGAAGCTTTCTTT
CASSYPGQEKSEAFF
>TRBV5-1|TRBJ2-5|.|TRBD2
TGCGCCAGCAGCTTGGTCCGGGGGGGACGAGAGGGAGAGACCCAGTACTTC
CASSLVRGGREGETQYF
>TRBV3-1/TRBV3-2|TRBJ2-3|.|.
TGTGCCAGCAGCCAAGCGGCAGATACGCAGTATTTT
CASSQAADTQYF
>TRBV28|TRBJ2-7|.|.
TGTGCCAGCAACCCTCCGGGTCTACCCTACGAGCAGTACTTC
CASNPPGLPYEQYF
>TRBV2|TRBJ1-5|.|.
TGTGCCAGCAGTGACGCTGGGGCCGGAAGCAATCAGCCCCAGCATTTT
CASSDAGAGSNQPQHF
>TRBV28|TRBJ2-3|.|TRBD2
TGTGCCAGCAGTTCCAGCTCGGGGGGGTTCACAGATACGCAGTATTTT
CASSSSSGGFTDTQYF
>TRBV6-5|TRBJ2-7|.|.
TGTGCCAGCAGGCGGCCCTCGGAGCGCGAGCAGTACTTC
CASRRPSEREQYF
>TRBV5-1|TRBJ2-5|.|TRBD1
TGCGCCAGCAGCAGGGGACAGGCCGAGACCCAGTACTTC
CASSRGQAETQYF
>TRBV7-6|TRBJ2-6|.|TRBD2
TGTGCCAGCAGCTTAGGGGTAGCGGGCAGCTCTGGGGCCAACGTCCTGACTTTC
CASSLGVAGSSGANVLTF
>TRBV2|TRBJ2-3|.|.
TGTGCCAGCAGTGGGGGGCTTGGCACAGATACGCAGTATTTT
CASSGGLGTDTQYF
>TRBV28|TRBJ2-5|.|TRBD1
TGTGCCAGCAGTCCCTCTGGGGGACAGTATGTGGAGACCCAGTACTTC
CASSPSGGQYVETQYF
>TRBV27|TRBJ2-7|.|TRBD2
TGTGCCAGCAGTTTGGCCCAGGGCGGGAGGGCCAACGAGCAGTACTTC
CASSLAQGGRANEQYF
>TRBV19|TRBJ1-5|.|.
TGTGCCAGTAGTATAGATCAACGGAGCAATCAGCCCCAGCATTTT
CASSIDQRSNQPQHF
>TRBV4-1|TRBJ1-4|.|.
TGCGCCAGCAGCCAAGATTGGGGCAGGGCTGAAAAACTGTTTTTT
CASSQDWGRAEKLFF
>TRBV13|TRBJ1-1|.|.
TGTGCCAGCAGCTTTCAGACAGGCTCTAACACTGAAGCTTTCTTT
CASSFQTGSNTEAFF
>TRBV3-1/TRBV3-2|TRBJ1-1|.|.
TGTGCCAGCAGCCAAGTCTGGGGGCAGGACACTGAAGCTTTCTTT
CASSQVWGQDTEAFF
>TRBV5-1|TRBJ2-7|.|TRBD2
TGCGCCAGCAGCCTGGGGACTAGCGGGTTCAGGTCTATCTACGAGCAGTACTTC
CASSLGTSGFRSIYEQYF
>TRBV18|TRBJ2-2|.|TRBD1
TGTGCCAGCTCACCCCGGGCGGACAGGGCCACCGGGGAGCTGTTTTTT
CASSPRADRATGELFF
>TRBV2|TRBJ1-1|.|.
TGTGCCAGCAGGGTACAGGAGAACACTGAAGCTTTCTTT
CASRVQENTEAFF
>TRBV7-3|TRBJ2-1|.|.
TGTGCCAGCAGCCCATCCCCGGACAATGAGCAGTTCTTC
CASSPSPDNEQFF
>TRBV10-3|TRBJ1-2|.|.
TGTGCCATCAGTGAAAACTCTAACTATGGCTACACCTTC
CAISENSNYGYTF
>TRBV27|TRBJ2-1|.|TRBD2
TGTGCCAGCAGACGACCGGGACTAGTCTTCAATGAGCAGTTCTTC
CASRRPGLVFNEQFF
>TRBV24-1|TRBJ2-1|.|.
TGTGCCACCAGTCAAAGCCCGGGACTGGGAGGAGATGAGCAGTTCTTC
CATSQSPGLGGDEQFF